What follows is one T cell receptor (beta chain) and its context. This specimen comes from a study of T cell changes during pregnancy in multiple sclerosis. The method was immunoSEQ multiplex PCR; TCRdb's version includes in-frame clones alone and lacks a portion of them. The sample includes about 37,000 clones, about 89% of them seen just once. The V segment lost 5 bases and the J segment 9 bases; nucleotides outside the gene matches: 7. The CDR3 is 13 amino acids. Germline V gene data show CDR1 as SGHTA and CDR2 as FQGTGA. This receptor was identified in a female donor in good health, enrolled as a control in a pregnancy study. The sequenced sample was CD4+ T cells from peripheral blood mononuclear cells, obtained in the third trimester of pregnancy. This chain joins TRBV7-3 and TRBJ2-1; 7 bases align to TRBD2. CDR3 nucleotides: TGTGCCAGCAGCCCCGGGGGGTATGGTGAGCAGTTCTTC. It specifies CASSPGGYGEQFF.